A single sample is the source of the 5 T cell receptor beta chains below, sequenced in a study of cytomegalovirus exposure and HLA in healthy donors. Vbeta (60) and Jbeta (13) primers were used in the PCR. Produced via immunoSEQ multiplex PCR; TCRdb's table is partial and in-frame only. This sample yields approximately 150,000 clones, of which almost 75% are seen a single time; approximately 5.1% belongs to the top ten. Source material: PBMCs. Receptor source: a woman between 18 and 29 years old in good health and CMV-seropositive.

This clone was seen only a few times. This sequence joins TRBV20-1 and TRBJ2-3, with no clear D. Germline CDR1 and CDR2: DFQATT and SNEGSKA (reference sequence). V shed 5 bases and J shed 6 bases, with 6 bases lying between them. This CDR3 region has 10 residues. The CDR3 coding sequence is TGCAGTGCTGAGGCGGATACGCAGTATTTT. Its protein is CSAEADTQYF.

This clone was counted once. The chain employs TRBV21-1 and TRBJ2-7; TRBD2 reflects the table's D call only, with no check against the DNA. TRBV21-1 is a pseudogene segment. The CDR3 totals 19 residues. CDR3 region: CASSKRSGLAGGLVGEQYF. CDR3 nucleotides: TGTGCCAGCAGCAAGCGGTCGGGACTAGCGGGGGGGCTAGTGGGCGAGCAGTACTTC.

The rearrangement links TRBV7-8 to TRBJ1-6; D unclear. Germline V gene lookup returns CDR1 SGHVS and CDR2 FQNEAQ. The CDR3 is made up of 15 amino acids. The V gene lost 5 bases and the J gene lost 5 bases, with 13 bases spanning the gap. CDR3 in DNA: TGTGCCAGCAGCGCCGGGATGGAACATAATTCACCCCTCCACTTT. As protein: CASSAGMEHNSPLHF.

The rearrangement uses TRBV4-3 and TRBJ2-3, with 7 bases identical to TRBD2. V lost 4 bases and J lost 2; bases outside the gene matches: 9. Germline V gives CDR1 LGHNA, CDR2 YSLEER. This CDR3 is 16 amino acids long. CDR3 bases: TGCGCCAGCAGCCTTGGTGCCAGCGGGGACACAGATACGCAGTATTTT. Its protein is CASSLGASGDTDTQYF.

The V and J genes are TRBV4-3 and TRBJ2-5; a weak D match, TRBD1 (5 bases). V gave up 0 bases and J gave up 2 bases, with 16 bases separating them. The V gene's germline CDR1 is LGHNA and CDR2 YSLEER. CDR3 size: 17 residues. CDR3 in amino acids: CASSQDYGHSSQETQYF. The CDR3 bases are TGCGCCAGCAGCCAAGATTACGGACACTCTTCGCAAGAGACCCAGTACTTC.